This T cell receptor beta chain was found in a study of response to subunit inactivated influenza vaccine. TCRdb itself ran the RT-PCR reads through MiXCR, one entry per CDR3 protein. The table lists 700,000 to 900,000 distinct CDR3 sequences, about 20% of them singletons. In regard to this clonotype: The target antigen is unknown.

CDR1 and CDR2 from the germline V gene are SGHTA and FQGNSA. The V gene lost 4 bases and the J gene lost 2 bases, with 15 bases spanning the gap. The CDR3 has 15 residues. The study's findings and limits: Researchers suggested that each seasonal influenza vaccination recruits few new T cells.

The TCR was taken from a man aged 50-59 years who received an inactivated influenza vaccine. The V and J genes are TRBV7-2 and TRBJ2-7, with a weak D call TRBD2 (6 bases). The sample here was PBMCs from blood, taken 5 to 6 days after vaccination. CDR3 DNA sequence: TGTGCCAGCAGCTCCACGTCGCGGGGCACCTACGAGCAGTACTTC. It is translated as CASSSTSRGTYEQYF.